This T cell receptor beta chain was retrieved from a study of blood T cells in healthy people across ages. Study-level findings and limits: Older age coincided with a roughly linear decline in TCR beta diversity per million T cells.

With a J-beta primer mix and a sample-barcoded 5' primer, a second PCR ran about 7 to 12 cycles. Unique molecular identifiers of 12 random nucleotides labeled each cDNA. Using its own MiXCR run on the 5' RACE reads, TCRdb lists one record per CDR3 protein. This table has around 1,500,000 distinct CDR3 sequences, roughly 30% appearing once. Each sample had at least 6.5 million PBMCs isolated. This clonotype was counted between two and nine times. Its antigen is undetermined. Trimming cost V 3 bases and J 6 bases, with 12 bases left between them. The CDR3 loop spans 13 amino acids. Germline V gene sequence: CDR1 SGHVS, CDR2 FNYEAQ.

Sequencing was performed on blood. The clonotype comes from a young woman in good health. The chain employs TRBV7-6 and TRBJ2-7, with D perhaps matching TRBD2 (6 bases). DNA of the CDR3: TGTGCCAGCAGCTTGCGCAGACTAGGCGAGCAGTACTTC. Protein sequence: CASSLRRLGEQYF.